Included here is one TCR beta chain sequence, with context. This specimen belongs to a study of blood T cell repertoires in COVID-19. TCRdb keeps only in-frame clones here, not all; method: immunoSEQ multiplex PCR. The profile covers roughly 140,000 clones, with 88% appearing a single time and 2% to 2.5% taken by the ten largest. Trimming shortened V by 4 bases and J by 11 bases, and 14 bases separated the two germline ends. The CDR3 extends over 12 amino acids. CDR1 is SEHNR and CDR2 is FQNEAQ in the germline V gene (reference sequence). The chain recombines TRBV7-9 with TRBJ1-1, with D maybe TRBD1 (6 bases). Source material: peripheral blood. This receptor was taken from a human donor in a cohort sampled during active COVID-19. CDR3 region: CASSSATGAAFF. The DNA for the CDR3 is TGTGCCAGCAGCTCAGCGACAGGAGCGGCTTTCTTT.